Below, 8 T cell receptor beta chains from the same sample are listed, as sequenced in a study of cytomegalovirus exposure and HLA in healthy donors. Use of 60 Vbeta and 13 Jbeta primers characterized the PCR. Clones were read by immunoSEQ multiplex PCR, and TCRdb kept only the in-frame ones, dropping some. The sample shows approximately 110,000 clones, over 80% of them seen only once. What was sequenced was PBMCs. Every receptor here comes from a man aged 25 to 45 in good health and CMV-seropositive.

This clone was seen a single time. This chain joins TRBV19 and TRBJ1-4; TRBD1 agrees at 9 bases. The CDR3 sequence is 15 residues long. V gave up 4 bases and J gave up 8 bases; unmatched junction bases: 8. The germline V gene has CDR1 LNHDA and CDR2 SQIVND (reference sequence). CDR3 in amino acids: CASSTTGQGREKLFF. The CDR3 DNA reads TGTGCCAGTAGTACCACTGGACAGGGGAGGGAAAAACTGTTTTTT.

The chain employs TRBV6-1 and TRBJ1-6, with 11 bases matching TRBD1. Germline values: CDR1 MNHNS, CDR2 SASEGT. The CDR3 runs 15 residues. J gave up 8 bases and V 10 bases, and 10 bases lay outside the gene matches. CDR3 amino acids: CATPKGGQGDSPLHF. CDR3 DNA: TGTGCCACCCCCAAAGGGGGACAGGGGGATTCACCCCTCCACTTT.

This clone was counted a few times. The chain combines TRBV5-1 with TRBJ1-6; 8 positions match TRBD1. CDR1 and CDR2 from the germline V gene are SGHRS and YFSETQ. V was pared by 4 bases and J by 8 bases, with 11 bases of the junction left unmatched. This CDR3 has 16 residues. CDR3: CASSALTGTGDSPLHF. CDR3 in DNA: TGCGCCAGCAGCGCGCTGACCGGGACAGGAGATTCACCCCTCCACTTT.

The J gene is TRBJ2-2, the V gene TRBV5-1, with 8 nucleotides matching TRBD1. The trim removed 2 bases at V and 4 bases at J, leaving 7 bases unmatched. Germline V gene sequence: CDR1 SGHRS, CDR2 YFSETQ. The CDR3 consists of 16 residues. The CDR3 region has the DNA TGCGCCAGCAGCTTAGAACAGGGGGTGTTCACCGGGGAGCTGTTTTTT. Encoded protein: CASSLEQGVFTGELFF.

This clone was observed once. J is TRBJ1-3 and V is TRBV4-1; D gene unclear. Trimming shortened V by 0 bases and J by 0 bases, and 18 bases separated the two germline ends. Germline loops: CDR1 MGHRA, CDR2 YSYEKL. CDR3 length: 19 residues. Written as DNA, the CDR3 is TGCGCCAGCAGCCAAGAGTCGGTCGGCAGGCTTCACTCTGGAAACACCATATATTTT. Protein product: CASSQESVGRLHSGNTIYF.

The V and J genes are TRBV7-2 and TRBJ2-3, with 8 bases lining up with TRBD2. The CDR3 length is 15 residues. V lost 4 bases to trimming and J lost 3 bases; unmatched junction nucleotides: 6. The V gene's germline CDR1 is SGHTA and CDR2 FQGNSA. CDR3 residues: CASSWGQRGTDTQYF. The CDR3 nucleotides read TGTGCCAGCAGCTGGGGGCAGCGGGGGACAGATACGCAGTATTTT.

This clone was seen only a few times. The chain is built from TRBV6-1 and TRBJ2-2; TRBD2 aligns across 7 bases. The CDR3 is made up of 15 amino acids. Per germline, CDR1 MNHNS and CDR2 SASEGT. After removal of 5 bases from V and 4 bases from J, the junction contained 7 bases not matched to a gene. This chain's CDR3 is CASSHDPGGTGELFF. Written as DNA, the CDR3 is TGTGCCAGCAGTCACGACCCGGGGGGCACCGGGGAGCTGTTTTTT.

This clone has only a few counts. The gene calls are TRBV5-1 and TRBJ1-2, with 9 bases aligning to TRBD1. V gave up 4 bases and J gave up 8 bases; unmatched junction bases: 9. Germline V gene lookup returns CDR1 SGHRS and CDR2 YFSETQ. The CDR3 sequence is 14 residues long. The CDR3 sequence is CASSATGGGVGYTF. CDR3 nucleotide sequence: TGCGCCAGCAGCGCGACAGGGGGTGGAGTAGGCTACACCTTC.